This T cell receptor (beta chain) was documented in a study of T cell repertoires in cytomegalovirus infection. The wider study: Well-studied HLA-B-restricted epitopes and recently identified HLA-C-restricted epitopes of CMV were both used in the study. Public TCR beta signatures were indicative of both CMV infection and a matching HLA type. Study outcomes and limitations: Within the response measured ex vivo, HLA-C-restricted CMV-specific TCR beta clonotypes were dominant.

A single record per CDR3 protein comes from TCRdb applying MiXCR to the reads. The sample includes about a million distinct CDR3 sequences, roughly a third seen only once; the top ten take 10% to 15%. With regard to this clonotype: Its matching antigen is unknown.

The CDR3 runs 15 residues. V shed 7 bases and J 4 bases; nucleotides not matched to a gene: 7. This TCR was recovered from a human donor in good health (CMV status not recorded). Some clones in this sample may be carry-over from other donors' samples. This chain uses TRBV12-3 or TRBV12-4 with TRBJ2-3, with 11 bases fitting TRBD2. Specimen: cultured CD8+ T cells from PBMCs, collected from culture after CMV antigen stimulation. The CDR3 nucleotides are TGTGCCAGCATTCTTAGCGGGGGGGTTTCAGATACGCAGTATTTT. Its protein product is CASILSGGVSDTQYF.